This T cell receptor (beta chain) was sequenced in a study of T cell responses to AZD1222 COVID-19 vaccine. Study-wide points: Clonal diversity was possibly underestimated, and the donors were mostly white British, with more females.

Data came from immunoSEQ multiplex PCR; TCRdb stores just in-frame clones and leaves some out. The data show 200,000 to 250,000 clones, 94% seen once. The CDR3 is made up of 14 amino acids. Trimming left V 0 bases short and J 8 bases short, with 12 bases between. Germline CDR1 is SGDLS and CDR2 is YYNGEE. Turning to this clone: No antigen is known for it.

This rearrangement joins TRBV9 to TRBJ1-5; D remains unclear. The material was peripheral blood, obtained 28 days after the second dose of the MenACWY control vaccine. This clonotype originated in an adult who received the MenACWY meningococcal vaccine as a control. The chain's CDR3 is CASSVGGGAEPQHF. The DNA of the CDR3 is TGTGCCAGCAGCGTAGGAGGTGGAGCGGAGCCCCAGCATTTT.